This TCR beta chain was found in a study of T cell responses to AZD1222 COVID-19 vaccine (dated by TCRdb to the early 2020s). Regarding the study in general: AZD1222 recipients given second doses at about 4 weeks or at about 12 weeks were pooled, since spike-specific TCR depth and breadth were not found to differ between the two schedules. Trial participants were enrolled by age into 18-55, 56-69 and 70-plus year subgroups, with approximately 150, 30 and 60 TCR-sequenced participants respectively. A total of around 240 trial participants underwent TCR sequencing, of whom under 220 had received two doses of AZD1222 and some 25 had received two doses of the MenACWY control vaccine. What the authors observed across the whole study: Nearly half of unique spike-specific TCRs reportedly recognized epitopes outside regions mutated in the B.1.351 and B.1.1.7 variants. Participants were mostly white British, with more females than males. The authors suggested clonal diversity may have been underestimated. CD4 TCRs associated with the vaccine covered the entire spike protein, and the dominant responses were in regions 160-218 and 743-854. Conclusions about previously exposed vaccinees are limited because only six or seven AZD1222 recipients were SARS-CoV-2 seropositive at baseline. The 56-69-year group was small, and its depth increase did not reach significance, likely because of low power. After two AZD1222 doses, both the breadth and the depth of spike-specific TCRs were significantly higher than at day 0 and than in MenACWY recipients. Because no day 14 peak-response samples were available, repertoires were characterized only after the peak T cell response.

The time point label for this specimen denotes: baseline before first vaccination. Vaccinee samples came from UK trials COV001 and COV002, including a single-blind randomized controlled phase 2/3 trial of AZD1222 (ChAdOx1 nCoV-19) in healthy adults. For TCRbeta chain sequencing, PBMC samples from trial participants were taken at day 0 and at day 28 after the second dose. Reading from cysteine to phenylalanine, the CDR3 counts 16 amino acids. Here the CDR3 DNA is all that survives: 48 bases in frame from base 1. Trimming removed 2 bases from V and 1 base from J, leaving 15 bases between the germline ends. Via the germline V gene, CDR1 is SGHRS and CDR2 YFSETQ. Note on this clone: Its antigen specificity is not known. Base quality data are lacking; no much larger clone is found one base away.

The CDR3 regions of human TCRbeta chains were analyzed by immunosequencing. On the study's bioinformatics: TCRs in the repertoires were matched against a reference library of SARS-CoV-2-specific TCRs that had been generated with the MIRA antigen-specificity platform. Breadth was defined as the fraction of unique TCRs that were SARS-CoV-2-associated, and depth was defined as the fraction of total T cells that were SARS-CoV-2-associated. Each spike-specific TCR was assigned to its reactive spike region and to a CD4 or CD8 class using the MIRA data. Log10-transformed breadth and depth values were compared by one-way ANOVA with Sidak's multiple comparisons tests. The source is immuneACCESS, and TCRdb retained only in-frame sequences with V and J called. Part of the clones is not carried over; for the studies checked, unresolved V genes explain less than half of this, and the remainder is unexplained. D and trimming were read from the DNA, whereas the V and J calls and clone size are those reported in that table. The sample records 150,000 or so clones, 85% to 90% of which are singletons. The top ten hold 20% to 25% of the sample.

This sequence originates from an adult in good health. The chain employs TRBV5-1 and TRBJ2-5; TRBD1 is a weak D gene call, 6 bases matching. This material consisted of peripheral blood, taken on day 0 of AZD1222 vaccination. The sequenced DNA: TGCGCCAGCAGCTTAATACCTGGACAGTCCCAAGAGACCCAGTACTTC. Its protein is CASSLIPGQSQETQYF.